This TCR beta chain appears in the sequencing data of a study of T cells in Graves' hyperthyroidism and ophthalmopathy. Patients showing uncontrolled infection, other autoimmune disease, pregnancy or lactation were ineligible. On the basis of clinical symptoms, serum thyroxine and TRAb, thyroid ultrasound and orbital computed tomography, diagnoses were made. Amplification of TCR beta CDR3 regions used RNA as the template. The TCR CDR3 first-round RT-PCR relied on the HTBI primer set. MiXCR was run by TCRdb on the multiplex PCR reads, yielding one entry per CDR3 protein. The data show around 370,000 distinct CDR3 sequences, less than 20% seen once. The V and J ends lost 1 base and 1 base respectively, with 12 bases between them. This CDR3 has 16 residues. From germline, CDR1 is SGHRS and CDR2 YFSETQ. This clonotype occurred many times.

This chain uses TRBV5-1 with TRBJ1-5; D is undetermined. This receptor was identified in a man aged 18 to 30 with Graves' ophthalmopathy. Sequencing was carried out using blood. CDR3: CASSLFWSGSNQPQHF. The CDR3 bases are TGCGCCAGCAGCTTGTTTTGGTCTGGGAGCAATCAGCCCCAGCATTTT.